This T cell receptor beta chain was captured in a study of HIV-infected patients and healthy controls. Using its own MiXCR run on the 5' RACE reads, TCRdb lists one record per CDR3 protein. The sample records some 70,000 distinct CDR3 sequences, under 25% being singletons. V was pared by 2 bases and J by 4 bases, with 17 bases between. This CDR3 is built from 15 residues. From germline, CDR1 is DFQATT and CDR2 SNEGSKA (reference sequence). This clonotype was observed a handful of times. V gene TRBV20-1 combines with J gene TRBJ1-1; tentative D call: TRBD1 (5 bases). The receptor was derived from a human donor in good health. The source material was CD4+ T cells from blood. The CDR3 loop reads CSARLGRGRATEAFF. Here the CDR3 DNA reads TGCAGTGCTAGATTAGGAAGGGGAAGGGCCACTGAAGCTTTCTTT.